These 27 T cell receptor beta chains were all obtained from the same sample, sequenced in a study of blood T cell repertoires in COVID-19. Sequenced by immunoSEQ multiplex PCR; TCRdb stores in-frame clones only, minus some. In the table there are about 210,000 clones, 70% to 90% of which are singletons. The sequenced material came from peripheral blood. These receptors all stem from a woman aged 40 to 49 with acute or convalescent COVID-19.

The genes are TRBV4-1 and TRBJ1-4; D not certain. The germline CDR1 and CDR2 sequences are MGHRA and YSYEKL. Deletions cut 0 bases from V and 0 bases from J, with 8 bases between. The CDR3 has 16 amino acids. CDR3 loop: CASSQEAFATNEKLFF. The CDR3 nucleotides read TGCGCCAGCAGCCAAGAGGCCTTCGCAACTAATGAAAAACTGTTTTTT.

J is TRBJ1-2 and V is TRBV4-1; 7 bases map to TRBD1. V trimming: 3 bases; J trimming: 0 bases; junction bases outside the gene matches: 4. Looked up from germline, CDR1 is MGHRA and CDR2 is YSYEKL. The CDR3 has 15 residues. CDR3 sequence: CASSHMDRSNYGYTF. The DNA for the CDR3 is TGCGCCAGCAGCCATATGGACAGGTCTAACTATGGCTACACCTTC.

The rearrangement links TRBV6-5 to TRBJ1-5; tentative D call: TRBD1 (6 bases). From germline, CDR1 is MNHEY and CDR2 SVGAGI. This CDR3 is built from 14 residues. Trimming removed 7 bases at V and 4 bases at J, with 14 bases between. Written as DNA, the CDR3 is TGTGCCAGCAAGTCTATTGACAGGAATCAGCCCCAGCATTTT. The encoded protein is CASKSIDRNQPQHF.

The chain uses TRBV24-1 and TRBJ2-5, with TRBD2 as a possible D gene (5 bases). Germline values: CDR1 KGHDR, CDR2 SFDVKD. The length of the CDR3 is 15 residues. V lost 6 bases and J 4 bases, leaving 17 bases between the germline ends. The CDR3 is CATSLLTRSGETQYF. In DNA, the CDR3 is TGTGCCACCAGTCTTCTTACTAGGAGCGGAGAGACCCAGTACTTC.

This rearrangement joins TRBV6-1 to TRBJ2-2, with a weak D call TRBD1 (6 bases). V was shortened by 3 bases and J by 4 bases, with 12 bases between the two germline ends. The CDR3 is made up of 15 amino acids. The V gene's germline CDR1 is MNHNS and CDR2 SASEGT. CDR3 in DNA: TGTGCCAGCAGTGACCGGACAGACTCCACCGGGGAGCTGTTTTTT. Translating it yields CASSDRTDSTGELFF.

In its sample, this clone was seen once. The CDR3 sequence is CASSLRYNEQFF. The CDR3 DNA reads TGTGCCAGCAGTTTGCGTTACAATGAGCAGTTCTTC. This sequence joins TRBV12-3 or TRBV12-4 and TRBJ2-1; no firm D call. CDR3 size: 12 residues. Trimming shortened V by 3 bases and J by 4 bases, and 4 bases separated the two germline ends.

V gene TRBV18 combines with J gene TRBJ2-6; the D gene is possibly TRBD1 (5 bases). Trimming left V 4 bases short and J 2 bases short, with 21 bases between. Germline loops: CDR1 KGHSH, CDR2 LQKENI. The CDR3 extends over 19 amino acids. This chain's CDR3 is CASSQLGVQGLAGANVLTF. The CDR3 DNA reads TGTGCCAGCTCACAGTTGGGTGTCCAGGGATTAGCTGGGGCCAACGTCCTGACTTTC.

This chain links TRBV18 with TRBJ1-3; TRBD1 might be the D (6 bases). V dropped 5 bases and J dropped 0 bases, with 8 bases sitting between them. The CDR3 is 14 residues long. The germline V gene has CDR1 KGHSH and CDR2 LQKENI. CDR3 DNA: TGTGCCAGCTCAGCGGACAGCTCTGGAAACACCATATATTTT. It encodes CASSADSSGNTIYF.

J is TRBJ2-7 and V is TRBV4-1; the match to TRBD1 covers 7 bases. J gave up 3 bases and V 0 bases, and 8 bases lay outside the gene matches. The CDR3 sequence is 16 residues long. The germline V gene has CDR1 MGHRA and CDR2 YSYEKL. The CDR3 loop is CASSQDFSDRVYEQYV. CDR3 sequence (DNA): TGCGCCAGCAGCCAAGATTTTTCCGACAGGGTCTACGAGCAGTACGTC.

V is TRBV6-5 and J is TRBJ2-2, with D possibly TRBD2 on 5 matching bases. Germline-derived CDR1 and CDR2 are MNHEY and SVGAGI. The CDR3 has 12 residues. With 6 bases removed from V and 10 bases from J, the gap between germline ends came to 12 bases. The CDR3 DNA reads TGTGCCAGCAGCTCGGACTCCCTGGAGCTGTTTTTT. This gives the protein CASSSDSLELFF.

The CDR3 sequence is CASSTGAGNTIYF. CDR3 DNA sequence: TGTGCCAGCAGTACAGGCGCTGGAAACACCATATATTTT. This sequence joins TRBV6-5 and TRBJ1-3, with a possible D match to TRBD1 (5 bases). The germline gives CDR1 MNHEY, CDR2 SVGAGI. The CDR3 runs to 13 residues. V was pared by 5 bases and J by 2 bases, with 7 bases between.

The rearrangement links TRBV28 to TRBJ2-3; TRBD1 agrees at 8 bases. The germline CDR1 and CDR2 sequences are MDHEN and SYDVKM. The CDR3 extends over 16 amino acids. V trimming: 3 bases; J trimming: 1 base; junction bases outside the gene matches: 6. The CDR3 region has the DNA TGTGCCAGCAGTTTGCCGGGACAGGTACGCACAGATACGCAGTATTTT. Protein product: CASSLPGQVRTDTQYF. The entire variable domain, with the rest obtained from reference TRBV28 and TRBJ2-3, is as follows: DVKVTQSSRYLVKRTGEKVFLECVQDMDHENMFWYRQDPGLGLRLIYFSYDVKMKEKGDIPEGYSVSREKKERFSLILESASTNQTSMYLCASSLPGQVRTDTQYFGPGTRLTVL.

The V call is TRBV10-3, the J call TRBJ2-3; 7 bases fit TRBD1. This CDR3 spans 14 amino acids. V shed 6 bases and J 4 bases; nucleotides not matched to a gene: 7. Germline values: CDR1 ENHRY, CDR2 SYGVKD. The CDR3 sequence: CAIRIQGMPDTQYF. CDR3 in DNA: TGTGCCATCAGGATACAGGGGATGCCAGATACGCAGTATTTT.

This chain uses TRBV29-1 with TRBJ1-1; 8 nucleotides agree with TRBD1. Germline V gene data show CDR1 as SQVTM and CDR2 as ANQGSEA. The CDR3 runs 13 residues. With 4 bases clipped from V and 4 bases from J, the junction kept 5 bases outside the gene matches. The CDR3 DNA reads TGCAGCGTTGCTGACAGGGGAGGCACTGAAGCTTTCTTT. It codes for CSVADRGGTEAFF.

The gene calls are TRBV5-1 and TRBJ1-4, with D perhaps TRBD1 (5 bases). Germline values: CDR1 SGHRS, CDR2 YFSETQ. CDR3 size: 18 residues. Trimming took off 0 bases at V and 5 bases at J, with 20 bases between the two ends. CDR3 region: CASSLATSRGRVNEKLFF. The DNA of the CDR3 is TGCGCCAGCAGCTTGGCCACCTCGCGGGGCAGAGTGAATGAAAAACTGTTTTTT.

In the case of this clone: Different DNA sequences within this sample yield the same CDR3. CDR3 sequence: CASSLLRNTEAFF. Written as DNA, the CDR3 is TGTGCCAGCAGTTTACTACGGAACACTGAAGCTTTCTTT. The gene calls are TRBV12-3 or TRBV12-4 and TRBJ1-1; no reliable D call. The CDR3 runs to 13 residues. V gave up 2 bases and J gave up 1 base, with 5 bases separating them.

This chain connects TRBV19 to TRBJ1-5; 9 bases match TRBD1. The CDR3 is 19 amino acids. Germline assignment: CDR1 LNHDA and CDR2 SQIVND (reference sequence). V was clipped by 1 base and J by 0 bases; unmatched bases: 10. CDR3 coding DNA: TGTGCCAGTAGTATAGGGACAGGGGTCACCAATTATAGCAATCAGCCCCAGCATTTT. It translates to CASSIGTGVTNYSNQPQHF.

The V and J genes are TRBV27 and TRBJ2-3, with TRBD1 identical over 11 bases. Germline CDR1 and CDR2: MNHEY and SMNVEV (reference sequence). The CDR3 contains 14 residues. The J segment lost 5 bases and the V segment lost 4 bases, leaving 2 bases of the junction unmatched. The CDR3 DNA is TGTGCCAGCAGTTGGACAGGGGGCATAGATACGCAGTATTTT. Translating gives CASSWTGGIDTQYF.

V usage is TRBV11-2 and J usage is TRBJ2-5, with TRBD2 matching over 7 bases. Trimming removed 1 base from V and 8 bases from J; junction bases left unmatched: 7. The CDR3 is made up of 14 amino acids. Per germline, CDR1 SGHAT and CDR2 FQNNGV. The CDR3 spells CASSLALREGTQYF. CDR3 nucleotide sequence: TGTGCCAGCAGCTTAGCCTTAAGGGAGGGAACCCAGTACTTC.

The rearrangement links TRBV7-9 to TRBJ1-2; TRBD1 aligns across 8 bases. With 7 bases clipped from V and 3 bases from J, the junction kept 16 bases outside the gene matches. The CDR3 length is 17 residues. CDR1 is SEHNR, CDR2 FQNEAQ, per germline (reference sequence). CDR3 nucleotide sequence: TGTGCCAGCAACGACCCCAAGGGGGCACAGGGGGACTATGGCTACACCTTC. It specifies CASNDPKGAQGDYGYTF. The entire variable domain, with the rest obtained from reference TRBV7-9 and TRBJ1-2, is as follows: DTGVSQNPRHKITKRGQNVTFRCDPISEHNRLYWYRQTLGQGPEFLTYFQNEAQLEKSRLLSDRFSAERPKGSFSTLEIQRTEQGDSAMYLCASNDPKGAQGDYGYTFGSGTRLTVV.

The gene calls are TRBV7-9 and TRBJ2-3; 9 positions agree with TRBD2. Losses at the gene ends were 8 bases for V and 2 bases for J; bases not matched to a gene: 14. The CDR3 length is 17 residues. CDR1 and CDR2 (germline): SEHNR, FQNEAQ (reference sequence). In nucleotides, the CDR3 is TGTGCCAGCTTCCCCACCGCCGAGCGGGGGGCCACAGATACGCAGTATTTT. This sequence encodes CASFPTAERGATDTQYF.

This clone was seen a few times. The rearrangement uses TRBV27 and TRBJ1-5, with D possibly TRBD1 on 5 matching bases. This CDR3 region has 19 residues. The ends were cut back, 8 bases at V and 7 bases at J, with 33 bases in the middle. Germline V lookup: CDR1 MNHEY, CDR2 SMNVEV (reference sequence). The CDR3 sequence is CASPIGRASGGAGVQPQHF. The CDR3 nucleotides read TGTGCCAGCCCGATTGGGCGGGCCAGTGGTGGGGCGGGGGTGCAGCCCCAGCATTTT.

A single count supports this clone. The rearrangement uses TRBV5-4 and TRBJ2-3, with D tentatively TRBD2 (7 bases). The V gene's germline CDR1 is SGHNT and CDR2 YYREEE (reference sequence). The CDR3 runs 16 residues. V lost 0 bases to trimming and J lost 2 bases, with 13 bases between them. The CDR3 DNA is TGTGCCAGCAGCTTGGGGGGGCGGGGGCTCACAGATACGCAGTATTTT. Amino acids: CASSLGGRGLTDTQYF.

The chain carries TRBV11-2 and TRBJ1-1, with TRBD1 matching 8 bases. J gave up 4 bases and V 1 base, and 2 bases lay outside the gene matches. This CDR3 is 14 amino acids long. The germline gives CDR1 SGHAT, CDR2 FQNNGV. The CDR3, as DNA: TGTGCCAGCAGCTTAGCAGGGGGCTTCACTGAAGCTTTCTTT. Translating gives CASSLAGGFTEAFF.

The chain has TRBV9 and TRBJ1-4; 7 positions match TRBD1. V dropped 2 bases and J dropped 1; count of bases not matched to a gene: 2. This CDR3 is built from 15 residues. Per the germline V gene, CDR1 is SGDLS and CDR2 is YYNGEE. For the CDR3, the DNA is TGTGCCAGCAGCGTCACAGGGGTAACTAATGAAAAACTGTTTTTT. As protein: CASSVTGVTNEKLFF.

This sequence joins TRBV9 and TRBJ1-2; D unresolved. The germline CDR1 and CDR2 sequences are SGDLS and YYNGEE. With 0 bases removed from V and 8 bases from J, the gap between germline ends came to 14 bases. The CDR3 is made up of 14 amino acids. DNA for the CDR3: TGTGCCAGCAGCGTAGTCTCCGGGCGGGAGGGCTACACCTTC. Translating it yields CASSVVSGREGYTF.

This chain connects TRBV10-2 to TRBJ2-1, with 9 bases matching TRBD2. There are 13 residues in the CDR3. V gave up 7 bases and J gave up 9 bases; unmatched junction bases: 7. CDR1 is WSHSY, CDR2 SAAADI, per germline. The chain's CDR3 is CASKAGGRVEQFF. DNA of the CDR3: TGCGCCAGCAAGGCGGGGGGGCGCGTTGAGCAGTTCTTC.